This T cell receptor (beta chain) appears in the sequencing data of a study of regulatory T cells in long-lasting Graves disease. Documented time point: newly diagnosed GD, antithyroid drugs for less than 3 months. RNA from PBMCs was the source of the TCR library. TCR beta libraries were built with iRepertoire HTBI primers and Arm-PCR of CDR3 regions. TCRdb independently ran MiXCR on the multiplex PCR reads; one entry per CDR3 protein. The profile covers hundreds of thousands of distinct CDR3 sequences, with 16% appearing a single time and 9.5% to 12% taken by the ten largest. The V end lost 8 bases, the J end lost 4 bases, and 3 bases lay between the germline ends. CDR3 size: 10 residues. CDR1 and CDR2 from the germline V gene are MNHNS and SASEGT. This clonotype was observed at least ten times. The same specimen was also included in a second study, on T cells in Graves' hyperthyroidism and ophthalmopathy.

The receptor was isolated from a woman younger than 45 with Graves disease. V is TRBV6-1 and J is TRBJ2-1; no clear D gene. The input for sequencing was peripheral blood mononuclear cells (PBMCs), taken at new diagnosis, from a patient treated with antithyroid drugs. The CDR3: CASLYNEQFF. DNA for the CDR3: TGTGCCAGCCTATACAATGAGCAGTTCTTC.